Each of the 13 T cell receptor beta chains below was sequenced from the same sample in a study of blood T cells in healthy people across ages. A second PCR, run for roughly 7 to 11 cycles, used a sample-barcoded 5' primer plus a J-beta primer mix. TCRdb itself ran the 5' RACE reads through MiXCR, one entry per CDR3 protein. This sample carries about 570,000 distinct CDR3 sequences, 27% of them seen once, and the ten largest clones take approximately 18%. The sequenced material came from blood. The source is a woman aged 70-85 years in good health.

This clonotype was detected a few times. This chain joins TRBV3-1 and TRBJ1-5; D is ambiguous. V gave up 1 base and J gave up 0 bases, with 10 bases separating them. CDR3 length: 16 residues. The germline CDR1 and CDR2 sequences are LGHDT and YNNKEL (reference sequence). The CDR3 spells CASSQGLGYSNQPQHF. The CDR3 DNA reads as TGTGCCAGCAGCCAAGGGCTGGGTTATAGCAATCAGCCCCAGCATTTT.

This clonotype has more than one count but fewer than ten. This rearrangement joins TRBV20-1 to TRBJ2-5; a weak D match, TRBD2 (6 bases). The ends were cut back, 4 bases at V and 3 bases at J, with 18 bases in the middle. The CDR3 runs 15 residues. Germline V gene lookup returns CDR1 DFQATT and CDR2 SNEGSKA (reference sequence). CDR3 sequence (DNA): TGCAGTGCTACTAGCGCACTAGTATGGGAAGAGACCCAGTACTTC. This codes for CSATSALVWEETQYF.

The rearrangement joins TRBV6-2 or TRBV6-3 to TRBJ2-5, with D possibly being TRBD1 (5 bases). Germline assignment: CDR1 MNHEY and CDR2 SVGEGT. The ends were cut back, 0 bases at V and 4 bases at J, with 12 bases in the middle. CDR3 length: 15 residues. In DNA, the CDR3 is TGTGCCAGCAGTTACTCGGCCCAGGGTGGAGAGACCCAGTACTTC. It specifies CASSYSAQGGETQYF.

This clonotype has just a few counts. The chain uses TRBV18 and TRBJ2-7; D is uncertain. Per the germline V gene, CDR1 is KGHSH and CDR2 is LQKENI. Trimming took 5 bases from V and 6 from J, leaving 8 bases between them. The CDR3 length is 11 residues. CDR3 loop: CASSAPGEQYF. The DNA of the CDR3 is TGTGCCAGCTCAGCGCCCGGCGAGCAGTACTTC.

This clonotype was seen a handful of times. The chain combines TRBV3-1 with TRBJ1-2; 7 bases fit TRBD1. V was clipped by 4 bases and J by 7 bases; unmatched bases: 12. Germline V gene lookup returns CDR1 LGHDT and CDR2 YNNKEL (reference sequence). CDR3 length: 15 residues. The CDR3 DNA reads TGTGCCAGCAGCCGCGACTCCACAGGGGATTCTGGCTACACCTTC. Encoded protein: CASSRDSTGDSGYTF.

The table lists this clonotype with a few counts. J is TRBJ2-3 and V is TRBV12-5, with TRBD1 matching 9 bases. With 1 base clipped from V and 1 base from J, the junction kept 0 bases outside the gene matches. The germline V gene has CDR1 LGHNT and CDR2 FRNRAP. The CDR3 extends over 15 amino acids. The CDR3 sequence: CASGLGTGGTDTQYF. The CDR3 bases are TGTGCTAGTGGTTTGGGGACAGGGGGCACAGATACGCAGTATTTT.

In its sample, this clonotype was seen many times. CDR3 region: CASSPTRNEQFF. DNA of the CDR3: TGTGCCAGCAGCCCTACGCGGAATGAGCAGTTCTTC. This chain links TRBV7-2 with TRBJ2-1; no reliable D call. Trimming took off 5 bases at V and 7 bases at J, with 9 bases between the two ends. This CDR3 is 12 amino acids long. CDR1 and CDR2 (germline): SGHTA, FQGNSA. The whole variable domain, filled in from reference TRBV7-2 and TRBJ2-1, reads GAGVSQSPSNKVTEKGKDVELRCDPISGHTALYWYRQSLGQGLEFLIYFQGNSAPDKSGLPSDRFSAERTGGSVSTLTIQRTQQEDSAVYLCASSPTRNEQFFGPGTRLTVL.

A note on this clonotype: A read error may account for a junction end that differs from germline. V and J are TRBV28 and TRBJ1-1; 7 bases line up with TRBD1. CDR3 length: 12 amino acids. The germline CDR1 and CDR2 sequences are MDHEN and SYDVKM. The CDR3: CASKGGNTVAFF. In DNA form, the CDR3 reads TGTGCCAGCAAAGGGGGCAACACTGTAGCTTTCTTT.

This chain uses TRBV20-1 with TRBJ1-2, with D possibly TRBD1 on 6 matching bases. Germline-derived CDR1 and CDR2 are DFQATT and SNEGSKA (reference sequence). The length of the CDR3 is 15 residues. With 0 bases removed from V and 2 bases from J, the gap between germline ends came to 13 bases. CDR3 in amino acids: CSARDRVGTNYGYTF. For the CDR3, the DNA is TGCAGTGCTAGAGATCGAGTAGGGACAAACTATGGCTACACCTTC.

This clonotype occurred a few times. The chain joins TRBV27 to TRBJ2-1; the D gene is possibly TRBD2 (5 bases). V lost 6 bases and J 4 bases, leaving 13 bases between the germline ends. CDR3 length equals 14 residues. The germline V gene encodes CDR1 MNHEY and CDR2 SMNVEV (reference sequence). CDR3: CASSQRRGYNEQFF. For the CDR3, the DNA is TGTGCCAGCAGCCAGCGACGGGGTTACAATGAGCAGTTCTTC.

This clonotype was detected only a few times. J is TRBJ1-2 and V is TRBV20-1; possible D gene TRBD1, 5 bases. The germline CDR1 and CDR2 sequences are DFQATT and SNEGSKA (reference sequence). There are 11 residues in the CDR3. Between the trimmed V and J ends, which lost 1 base and 13 bases, there was a span of 13 bases. CDR3 coding DNA: TGCAGTGCTAGAGTAGTCACGAGGGGCACCTTC. Residues: CSARVVTRGTF.

This clonotype was seen a few times. The rearrangement uses TRBV11-3 and TRBJ2-5; either TRBD1 or TRBD2 may fit D (6 bases each). V dropped 2 bases and J dropped 4 bases, with 23 bases sitting between them. Germline values: CDR1 SGHNT, CDR2 YENEEA. This CDR3 spans 18 amino acids. The CDR3 loop reads CASSLRVLGGGIGETQYF. The CDR3 DNA follows: TGTGCCAGCAGCTTACGAGTTCTTGGAGGGGGTATCGGAGAGACCCAGTACTTC.

This clonotype was seen a handful of times. The chain employs TRBV12-3 or TRBV12-4 and TRBJ1-2; unclear D gene. This CDR3 region has 17 residues. V was pared by 5 bases and J by 3 bases, with 22 bases between. CDR3 sequence: CASSVSGQVEGDYGYTF. For the CDR3, the DNA is TGTGCCAGCAGTGTGAGCGGGCAGGTCGAGGGTGACTATGGCTACACCTTC.